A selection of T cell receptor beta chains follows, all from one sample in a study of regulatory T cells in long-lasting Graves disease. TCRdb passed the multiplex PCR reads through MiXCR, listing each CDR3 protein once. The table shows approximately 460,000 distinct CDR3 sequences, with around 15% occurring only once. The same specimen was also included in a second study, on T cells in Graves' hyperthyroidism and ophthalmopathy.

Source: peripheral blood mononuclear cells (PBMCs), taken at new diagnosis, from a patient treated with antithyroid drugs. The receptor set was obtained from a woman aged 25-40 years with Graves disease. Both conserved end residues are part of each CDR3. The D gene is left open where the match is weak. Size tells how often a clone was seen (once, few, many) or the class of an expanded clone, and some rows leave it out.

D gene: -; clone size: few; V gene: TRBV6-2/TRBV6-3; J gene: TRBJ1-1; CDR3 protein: CASTPRREMNTEAFF; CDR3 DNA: TGTGCCAGCACCCCCAGGAGGGAAATGAACACTGAAGCTTTCTTT
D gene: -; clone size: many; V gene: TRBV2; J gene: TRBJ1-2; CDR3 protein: CASKTDVSLNYTF; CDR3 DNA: TGTGCCAGCAAGACAGACGTTAGCCTTAACTACACCTTC
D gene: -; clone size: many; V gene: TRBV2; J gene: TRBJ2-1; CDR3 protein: CASSAGWGYNEQFF; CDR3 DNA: TGTGCCAGCAGCGCCGGTTGGGGATACAATGAGCAGTTCTTC
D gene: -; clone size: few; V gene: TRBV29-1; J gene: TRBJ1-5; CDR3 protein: CSASGGGQPQHF; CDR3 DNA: TGCAGCGCCAGCGGAGGGGGTCAGCCCCAGCATTTT
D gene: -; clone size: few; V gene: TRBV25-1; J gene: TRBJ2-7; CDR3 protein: CASSGYRDGRGYEQYF; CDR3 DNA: TGTGCCAGCAGTGGTTACCGTGATGGTAGGGGCTACGAGCAGTACTTC
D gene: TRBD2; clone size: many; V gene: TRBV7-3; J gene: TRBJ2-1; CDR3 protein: CASSLPSRTSGRYNEQFF; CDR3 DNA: TGTGCCAGCAGCTTACCCTCAAGGACTAGCGGGAGATACAATGAGCAGTTCTTC
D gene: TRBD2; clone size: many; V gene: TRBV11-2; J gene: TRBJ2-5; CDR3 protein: CASSSKTSGETQYF; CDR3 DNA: TGTGCCAGCAGCTCCAAGACTAGCGGTGAGACCCAGTACTTC
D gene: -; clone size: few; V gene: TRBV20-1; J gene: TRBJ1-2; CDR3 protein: CSAGTYGYTF; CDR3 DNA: TGCAGTGCGGGGACCTATGGCTACACCTTC
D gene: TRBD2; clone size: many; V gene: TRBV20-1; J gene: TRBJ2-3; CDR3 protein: CSASHLAVTDTQYF; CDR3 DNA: TGCAGTGCTAGTCACCTAGCGGTCACAGATACGCAGTATTTT
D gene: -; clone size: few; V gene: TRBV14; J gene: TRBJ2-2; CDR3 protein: CASSQESVDVVTGELFF; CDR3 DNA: TGTGCCAGCAGCCAAGAGAGCGTCGACGTGGTTACCGGGGAGCTGTTTTTT
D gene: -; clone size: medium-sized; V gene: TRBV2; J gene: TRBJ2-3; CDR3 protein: CASSPGWATSTDTQYF; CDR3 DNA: TGTGCCAGCAGTCCCGGGTGGGCGACTAGCACAGATACGCAGTATTTT
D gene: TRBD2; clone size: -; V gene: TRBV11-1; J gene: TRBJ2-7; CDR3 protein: CASSIGTSGRYEQYF; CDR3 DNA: TGCGCCAGCAGCATTGGGACTAGCGGGAGATACGAGCAGTACTTC
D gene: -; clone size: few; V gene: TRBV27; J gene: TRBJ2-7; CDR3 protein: CASSFGILYEQYF; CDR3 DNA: TGTGCCAGCAGTTTTGGGATTTTGTACGAGCAGTACTTC
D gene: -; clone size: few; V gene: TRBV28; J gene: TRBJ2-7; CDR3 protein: CASSSSDRPYEQYF; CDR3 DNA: TGTGCCAGCAGTTCTTCTGACAGGCCCTACGAGCAGTACTTC